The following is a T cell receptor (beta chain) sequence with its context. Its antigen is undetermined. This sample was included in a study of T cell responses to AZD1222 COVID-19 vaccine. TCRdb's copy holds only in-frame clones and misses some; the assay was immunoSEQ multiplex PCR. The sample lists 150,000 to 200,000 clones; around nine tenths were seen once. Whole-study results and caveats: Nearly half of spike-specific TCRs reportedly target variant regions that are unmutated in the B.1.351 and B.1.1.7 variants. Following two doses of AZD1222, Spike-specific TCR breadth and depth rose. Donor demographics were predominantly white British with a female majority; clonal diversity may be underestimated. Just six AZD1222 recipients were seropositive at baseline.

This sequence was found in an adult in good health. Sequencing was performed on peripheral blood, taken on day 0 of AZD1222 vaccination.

CDR3 in amino acids: CASSVDYFGNSPLHF. The CDR3 nucleotides read TGTGCCAGCAGCGTAGACTACTTTGGGAATTCACCCCTCCACTTT. This sequence joins TRBV9 and TRBJ1-6; D not certain. There are 15 residues in the CDR3. Germline V gene sequence: CDR1 SGDLS, CDR2 YYNGEE. Trimming removed 0 bases at V and 7 bases at J, with 11 bases between.